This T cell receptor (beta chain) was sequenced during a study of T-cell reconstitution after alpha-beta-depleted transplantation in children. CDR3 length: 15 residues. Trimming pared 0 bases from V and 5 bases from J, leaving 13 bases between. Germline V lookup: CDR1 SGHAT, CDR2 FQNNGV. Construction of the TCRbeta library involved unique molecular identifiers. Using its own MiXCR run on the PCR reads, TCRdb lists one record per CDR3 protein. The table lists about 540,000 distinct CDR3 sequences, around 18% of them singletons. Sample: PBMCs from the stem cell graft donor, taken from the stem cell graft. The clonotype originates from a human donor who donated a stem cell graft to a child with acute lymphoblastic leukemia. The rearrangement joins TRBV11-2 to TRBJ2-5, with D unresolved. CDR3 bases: TGTGCCAGCAGCTTAGACCTGCCCACATGGGAGACCCAGTACTTC. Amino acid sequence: CASSLDLPTWETQYF.